This T cell receptor (beta chain) originates from a study of blood T cell repertoires in COVID-19. Across the whole study: Acute-phase and convalescent COVID-19 samples originated in the United States, Italy and Spain. Nucleic acid was either cDNA or gDNA, and it came from T cells, B-cell-depleted T cells, or PBMCs.

The CDR3 loop spans 16 amino acids. Germline CDR1 MNHEY, CDR2 SVGAGI. Trimming took off 0 bases at V and 2 bases at J, with 11 bases between the two ends. How the authors handled the data: Estimated nucleated cell counts came from reference gene primer amplification. Clones were sequenced by immunoSEQ multiplex PCR, and TCRdb holds only the in-frame ones, with some missing. The D gene and trimming were derived from the DNA, and the V and J assignments and clone size from that table. Of roughly 190,000 clones detected, about four fifths appear once; the ten largest clones hold around 10%. Seattle enrolled patients during active infection and tracked them longitudinally.

The genes are TRBV6-5 and TRBJ2-1; a weak D match, TRBD1 (6 bases). The sequencing input was peripheral blood. The receptor was isolated from a woman aged 40-49 years with COVID-19, enrolled during active disease. CDR3 in DNA: TGTGCCAGCAGTTACTCGCGGACAGCCACCTACAATGAGCAGTTCTTC. This codes for CASSYSRTATYNEQFF.